Detailed here is one TCR beta chain. The record originates from a study of blood T cell repertoires in COVID-19. Across the whole study: Samples representing acute and convalescent COVID-19 were sourced from the United States, Italy and Spain. T cells, B-cell-depleted T cells, or PBMCs supplied cDNA or gDNA.

Germline assignment: CDR1 SGHNT and CDR2 YYREEE (reference sequence). This CDR3 is 15 amino acids long. The V end was cut by 4 bases, the J end by 2 bases, with 15 bases between. Original methodology: Estimates of nucleated cell counts were drawn from the amplification of reference gene primers. TCRdb's table, derived via immunoSEQ multiplex PCR, lists solely in-frame clones and lacks some. D and trimming were read from the DNA, whereas the V and J calls and clone size are those reported in that table. The data contain over 120,000 clones, around 87% of them singletons. The sequenced material came from peripheral blood. The clonotype originates from a woman aged 45 to 65 with active or convalescent COVID-19. The chain uses TRBV5-4 and TRBJ1-1; no clear D gene. The CDR3 nucleotides are TGTGCCAGCAGCCAGGAGGTGGGGTACAACACTGAAGCTTTCTTT. Encoded protein: CASSQEVGYNTEAFF. Looking up the rest from reference TRBV5-4 and TRBJ1-1 gives the full variable domain: ETGVTQSPTHLIKTRGQQVTLRCSSQSGHNTVSWYQQALGQGPQFIFQYYREEENGRGNFPPRFSGLQFPNYSSELNVNALELDDSALYLCASSQEVGYNTEAFFGQGTRLTVV.